This T cell receptor (beta chain) was captured by sequencing in a study of T cells after posttransplantation cyclophosphamide. Profiling relied on immunoSEQ multiplex PCR, and the TCRdb table lists in-frame clones only, not all of them. The sample shows about 38,000 clones, none of them appearing just once. CDR3 length equals 13 residues. The germline gives CDR1 LNHDA, CDR2 SQIVND (reference sequence). Between the trimmed V and J ends, which lost 10 bases and 4 bases, there was a span of 14 bases. Notes on the study in general: Donor-recipient repertoire similarity was low at 1-2 months, rising over year one. TRB clonality was highly associated with recipient CMV seropositivity and reactivation.

This clone showed up many times. Its antigen remains unknown. Peripheral blood was collected from the related graft donor on the marrow donation day. The sequence was collected from a man aged 50 to 59 in good health, CMV-negative, and a related stem cell transplant donor. The chain joins TRBV19 to TRBJ1-5; maybe TRBD1 (5 bases). The specimen was PBMCs. Here the CDR3 DNA reads TGTGCCACGCGCCAGGGTTGGAATCAGCCCCAGCATTTT. Its protein is CATRQGWNQPQHF.